A single sample is the source of the 27 T cell receptor beta chains below, sequenced in a study of Graves' ophthalmopathy and Graves' hyperthyroidism. RNA transcripts provided the template for amplifying TCR beta CDR3 regions. HTBI primers primed a first-round RT-PCR, and a second-round multiplex PCR followed. TCRdb re-called the multiplex PCR reads with MiXCR, one entry per CDR3 protein. The sample includes roughly 610,000 distinct CDR3 sequences, approximately 21% of them seen just once. The sequencing input was peripheral blood. Source of these receptors: a woman aged 18-30 years with stable Graves' hyperthyroidism. Some clones in this sample may be carry-over from other donors' samples.

The CDR3 DNA reads as TGTGCCAGCAGCTTATACTACAGCCAAGAGACCCAGTACTTC. Translation: CASSLYYSQETQYF. The chain joins TRBV5-5 to TRBJ2-5; D gene uncertain. Trimming took off 2 bases at V and 1 base at J, with 9 bases between the two ends. In germline, CDR1 is SGHKS, CDR2 YYEKEE (reference sequence). This CDR3 is 14 amino acids long.

In this sample, this clonotype turned up many times. J is TRBJ2-7 and V is TRBV30; 10 bases line up with TRBD1. V was clipped by 0 bases and J by 3 bases; unmatched bases: 2. CDR1 is GTSNPN and CDR2 is SVGIG in the germline V gene (reference sequence). This CDR3 has 14 residues. CDR3 coding DNA: TGTGCCTGGAGTGTAGGGACAGGGGACTACGAGCAGTACTTC. Residues: CAWSVGTGDYEQYF.

CDR3 amino acids: CASSDSDGMYGYTF. CDR3 nucleotides: TGTGCCAGTAGTGACAGCGACGGGATGTATGGCTACACCTTC. The chain is built from TRBV19 and TRBJ1-2; the D gene is possibly TRBD1 (5 bases). V shed 5 bases and J shed 5 bases, with 15 bases lying between them. The germline CDR1 and CDR2 sequences are LNHDA and SQIVND (reference sequence). This CDR3 contains 14 residues.

This clonotype was detected a few times. The rearrangement joins TRBV6-5 to TRBJ1-1; D uncertain. The CDR3 consists of 15 residues. Germline values: CDR1 MNHEY, CDR2 SVGAGI. V shed 0 bases and J shed 1 base, with 9 bases lying between them. The CDR3 loop is CASSYSRHRNTEAFF. CDR3 DNA sequence: TGTGCCAGCAGTTACTCGAGACATAGGAACACTGAAGCTTTCTTT.

This clonotype was recorded at least ten times. The V gene is TRBV24-1, the J gene TRBJ2-2; D possibly matches TRBD1 or TRBD2 (5 bases each). Trimming removed 4 bases at V and 9 bases at J, with 14 bases between. Germline loops: CDR1 KGHDR, CDR2 SFDVKD. The CDR3 is made up of 14 amino acids. This CDR3 reads CATSDTGTWRELFF. Written as DNA, the CDR3 is TGTGCCACCAGTGACACCGGGACCTGGAGGGAGCTGTTTTTT.

The chain joins TRBV20-1 to TRBJ1-1; D might be TRBD1 (5 bases). The CDR3 length is 13 residues. Germline V gene lookup returns CDR1 DFQATT and CDR2 SNEGSKA (reference sequence). The CDR3 loop is CVDGPDGGTEAFF. Here the CDR3 DNA reads TGCGTGGACGGCCCCGACGGGGGCACTGAAGCTTTCTTT.

The gene calls are TRBV5-5 and TRBJ2-7; 10 bases map to TRBD1. CDR1 SGHKS and CDR2 YYEKEE come from the germline V gene (reference sequence). V lost 0 bases, J lost 3 bases, and 3 bases stayed unmatched. The length of the CDR3 is 15 residues. The CDR3 bases are TGTGCCAGCAGCTTGGAGGACAGGGGGTTCTACGAGCAGTACTTC. It translates to CASSLEDRGFYEQYF.

This clonotype was seen many times. This chain uses TRBV7-2 with TRBJ2-7, with TRBD1 as a possible D gene (6 bases). The germline V gene has CDR1 SGHTA and CDR2 FQGNSA. V was clipped by 5 bases and J by 0 bases, with 14 bases between them. The CDR3 length is 15 residues. CDR3 sequence (DNA): TGTGCCAGCAGCCTCCCAGGGGTCCTCTCCTACGAGCAGTACTTC. It is translated as CASSLPGVLSYEQYF.

This clonotype was picked up many times. The chain's CDR3 is CASSERWSRSYEQYF. CDR3 DNA sequence: TGTGCCAGCAGTGAACGTTGGAGTCGCTCCTACGAGCAGTACTTC. The chain couples TRBV6-1 to TRBJ2-7; D ambiguous. This CDR3 comprises 15 residues. The germline V gene has CDR1 MNHNS and CDR2 SASEGT. Trimming stripped 2 bases from V and 0 bases from J, with 11 bases between.

This clonotype was counted many times. The J gene is TRBJ1-2, the V gene TRBV5-1; a weak D match, TRBD1 (6 bases). Germline V gene lookup returns CDR1 SGHRS and CDR2 YFSETQ. The CDR3 covers 13 residues. Trimming pared 3 bases from V and 4 bases from J, leaving 10 bases between. CDR3 loop: CASSSQGTYGYTF. The DNA for the CDR3 is TGCGCCAGCAGCTCCCAGGGGACCTATGGCTACACCTTC.

This clonotype has ten or more counts. This chain links TRBV30 with TRBJ1-2; D is uncertain. Between the trimmed V and J ends, which lost 3 bases and 2 bases, there was a span of 10 bases. This CDR3 has 13 residues. Germline CDR1 and CDR2: GTSNPN and SVGIG (reference sequence). This CDR3 is CAWRTRGNYGYTF. The CDR3 nucleotides read TGTGCCTGGAGAACTCGGGGAAACTATGGCTACACCTTC.

This clonotype was seen many times. The CDR3 nucleotides read TGCGCCAGCAGACGTGCCGGGACCTTCTATGGCTACACCTTC. Amino acid sequence: CASRRAGTFYGYTF. The chain links TRBV5-1 to TRBJ1-2, with D perhaps matching TRBD1 (5 bases). V lost 5 bases, J lost 4 bases, and 15 bases lay in between. Germline assignment: CDR1 SGHRS and CDR2 YFSETQ. The CDR3 consists of 14 residues.

This clonotype was detected a few times. The V gene is TRBV11-2, the J gene TRBJ2-4, with no clear D. V shed 5 bases and J shed 5 bases, with 10 bases lying between them. Germline V CDR1 and CDR2: SGHAT, FQNNGV. The CDR3 sequence is 13 residues long. The CDR3 nucleotides read TGTGCCAGCAGCCTAACCCGAGAAAACATTCAGTACTTC. Its protein product is CASSLTRENIQYF.

This clonotype occurred many times. The rearrangement joins TRBV6-1 to TRBJ1-1; TRBD1 aligns across 7 bases. Germline V gene data show CDR1 as MNHNS and CDR2 as SASEGT. This CDR3 comprises 14 residues. J gave up 8 bases and V 6 bases, and 12 bases lay outside the gene matches. The CDR3 DNA is TGTGCCAGCAGCCTACAGGGGACGGATGGGGAAGCTTTCTTT. It is translated as CASSLQGTDGEAFF.

This clonotype has a count of ten or more. This sequence joins TRBV6-2 or TRBV6-3 and TRBJ1-2; no clear D gene. In germline, CDR1 is MNHEY, CDR2 SVGEGT. Trimming left V 4 bases short and J 4 bases short, with 10 bases between. There are 13 residues in the CDR3. The CDR3: CASSLGWIYGYTF. The CDR3 DNA is TGTGCCAGCAGTTTGGGGTGGATCTATGGCTACACCTTC.

This chain uses TRBV28 with TRBJ2-5; TRBD1 agrees at 7 bases. Germline V gene data show CDR1 as MDHEN and CDR2 as SYDVKM. The CDR3 consists of 14 residues. Trimming at V came to 6 bases and at J to 5 bases, leaving 9 bases not matched to a gene. CDR3 loop: CASRPLQGMETQYF. CDR3 nucleotides: TGTGCCAGCAGGCCCCTACAGGGGATGGAGACCCAGTACTTC.

The genes are TRBV11-2 and TRBJ2-6; tentative D call: TRBD1 (5 bases). CDR3 size: 16 residues. Trimming took 5 bases from V and 1 from J, leaving 12 bases between them. In germline, CDR1 is SGHAT, CDR2 FQNNGV. CDR3 amino acids: CASSPRPGSGANVLTF. CDR3 sequence (DNA): TGTGCCAGCAGCCCACGCCCAGGGTCTGGGGCCAACGTCCTGACTTTC.

The table lists this clonotype with a few counts. This chain connects TRBV4-2 to TRBJ1-1, with a tentative D call TRBD1 (5 bases). The CDR3 is 14 residues long. The germline V and J ends were trimmed by 5 bases and 5 bases, with 15 bases remaining between them. Per the germline V gene, CDR1 is LGHNA and CDR2 is YNFKEQ. This CDR3 reads CASSTRDRRTEAFF. In DNA form, the CDR3 reads TGTGCCAGCAGCACTCGCGACAGACGAACTGAAGCTTTCTTT.

This clonotype showed up just once. This chain links TRBV12-3 or TRBV12-4 with TRBJ2-2; D gene unclear. Trimming shortened V by 3 bases and J by 4 bases, and 12 bases separated the two germline ends. CDR3 length: 15 amino acids. The CDR3 loop is CASSFGQPPTGELFF. DNA for the CDR3: TGTGCCAGCAGTTTCGGGCAGCCCCCCACCGGGGAGCTGTTTTTT.

This clonotype has just a few counts. One end of the junction varies from germline; a read error may be responsible. The rearrangement links TRBV20-1 to TRBJ1-2, with 10 bases that match TRBD1. Per germline, CDR1 DFQATT and CDR2 SNEGSKA (reference sequence). The CDR3 has 13 residues. CDR3 sequence (DNA): TGCAGTGCTCGAGACAGGGGGCGATACGGCTACACCTTC. It yields the protein CSARDRGRYGYTF.

The chain combines TRBV5-1 with TRBJ2-5; D not resolved. Germline assignment: CDR1 SGHRS and CDR2 YFSETQ. There are 14 residues in the CDR3. V was clipped by 3 bases and J by 1 base, with 10 bases between them. CDR3 sequence reads: CASSYMTPQETQYF. The CDR3 nucleotides read TGCGCCAGCAGCTACATGACTCCCCAAGAGACCCAGTACTTC.

The rearrangement joins TRBV19 to TRBJ2-2, with D perhaps TRBD2 (6 bases). The CDR3 is 16 amino acids. Deletions cut 1 base from V and 1 base from J, with 10 bases between. The germline V gene has CDR1 LNHDA and CDR2 SQIVND (reference sequence). The CDR3 here is CASSIVAAENTGELFF. The CDR3 nucleotides read TGTGCCAGTAGTATAGTAGCGGCAGAGAACACCGGGGAGCTGTTTTTT.

This clonotype has ten or more counts. This rearrangement joins TRBV6-1 to TRBJ2-7; 9 bases are shared with TRBD2. J was trimmed by 6 bases and V by 8 bases; bases with no gene match: 5. The CDR3 consists of 12 residues. CDR1 and CDR2 from the germline V gene are MNHNS and SASEGT. The CDR3: CASGAGGTEQYF. The CDR3 region has the DNA TGTGCCAGCGGCGCGGGAGGGACCGAGCAGTACTTC.

This clonotype came up many times. The CDR3 nucleotides read TGTGCCTGGGCGCGCCCCTTCTATGGCTACACCTTC. This encodes CAWARPFYGYTF. The rearrangement joins TRBV30 to TRBJ1-2; no firm D call. CDR1 and CDR2 from the germline V gene are GTSNPN and SVGIG (reference sequence). This CDR3 has 12 amino acids. Deletions cut 5 bases from V and 4 bases from J, with 11 bases between.

There are many counts of this clonotype. This sequence joins TRBV20-1 and TRBJ1-5; the match to TRBD1 covers 7 bases. The CDR3 consists of 15 residues. In germline, CDR1 is DFQATT, CDR2 SNEGSKA (reference sequence). Trimming at V came to 0 bases and at J to 4 bases, leaving 6 bases not matched to a gene. The chain's CDR3 is CSARDGTAGNQPQHF. CDR3 sequence (DNA): TGCAGTGCTAGAGATGGGACAGCGGGGAATCAGCCCCAGCATTTT.

The chain uses TRBV9 and TRBJ1-2, with 8 nucleotides matching TRBD1. V lost 0 bases and J lost 1; bases outside the gene matches: 8. The CDR3 covers 17 residues. Germline V gene lookup returns CDR1 SGDLS and CDR2 YYNGEE. The chain's CDR3 is CASSVATGGERNYGYTF. The CDR3 DNA is TGTGCCAGCAGCGTAGCTACAGGGGGAGAACGTAACTATGGCTACACCTTC.

This clonotype was counted ten times or more. The chain has TRBV7-9 and TRBJ2-7, with 9 bases fitting TRBD1. Trimming took 5 bases from V and 2 from J; bases not matched to a gene: 4. Germline-derived CDR1 and CDR2 are SEHNR and FQNEAQ (reference sequence). This CDR3 contains 14 residues. The CDR3 loop is CASSIRTGAYEQYF. CDR3 DNA sequence: TGTGCCAGCAGCATCAGGACAGGGGCCTACGAGCAGTACTTC.